This T cell receptor beta chain stems from a study of cytomegalovirus exposure and HLA in healthy donors. This clone was observed a handful of times. Its antigen is currently unknown. Whole-study findings and limits: Associated with HLA alleles at 0.05 false discovery rate in a later analysis were 16,951 TCR beta sequences. Earlier analysis yielded a pattern in which most TCR beta V segments were productive about 90% or about 30% of the time. What was likely a sequencing artifact was a cluster of highly shared sequence variants.

The study ran its PCR with 60 Vbeta and 13 Jbeta primers. Clones were read by immunoSEQ multiplex PCR, and TCRdb kept only the in-frame ones, dropping some. The sample records 150,000 to 200,000 clones, approximately 71% being singletons. The receptor comes from a man younger than 35 in good health and CMV-seropositive. Source material: PBMCs.

For the CDR3, the DNA is TGCGCCAGCAGCTTGCAATCGACAGGTCTGACTCTCTCTGGGGCCAACGTCCTGACTTTC. Protein sequence: CASSLQSTGLTLSGANVLTF. This chain connects TRBV5-1 to TRBJ2-6; a weak D match, TRBD1 (6 bases). The CDR3 totals 20 residues. Trimming left V 1 base short and J 0 bases short, with 20 bases between. Germline assignment: CDR1 SGHRS and CDR2 YFSETQ.